Described below is a single TCR beta chain sequence and its context. This clone was seen just once. Its antigen is unknown. Nothing much larger sits one base from this clone, and base qualities are not available. V is pared back by 5 bases and J by 1 base, with 12 bases lying between the germline termini. From its cysteine to its phenylalanine, the CDR3 spans 14 amino acids. Of the read, only the CDR3 DNA is kept; its 42 bases are in frame from base 1. Via the germline V gene, CDR1 is KGHSH and CDR2 LQKENI. This entry is derived from a study of T cells in narcolepsy (dated by TCRdb to the late 2010s). About the investigation overall: The study enrolled patients with narcolepsy type 1 or type 2 (NT1, NT2) together with healthy control donors. To look for autoreactive T cells in narcolepsy patients that target self-antigens of hypocretin neurons (hypocretin, TRIB2), the study used TCR Vbeta sequencing to follow clonotypes in blood and CSF.

The library was prepared using the immunoSEQ multiplex PCR assay. The immuneACCESS repertoire file appears here via TCRdb, limited to in-frame rearrangements. These files lack a portion of the clones; in checked studies, under half of the deficit traces to unresolved V genes, and the cause of the others is not known. The sample table records about 40,000 clones; 88% of these occur just once. Roughly 1.2% of the sample belongs to the ten largest clones. For TCR Vbeta sequencing, memory CD4+ T cells were sorted ex vivo from the peripheral blood of both healthy controls and narcolepsy patients. Beyond this particular receptor, the publication reports: According to the report, autoreactive clonotypes were detected serially in the blood of the same patients and of different patients, but not in healthy controls. Patients and controls had comparable numbers of sequenced blood memory CD4+ clonotypes, averaging about 37,000 and 33,000, respectively. Plots comparing CSF and blood CD4+ T cell clonotypes from the same patient highlighted HCRT-specific and TRIB2-specific autoreactive clonotypes. No sequences matching autoreactive T cell clones were contained in some blood memory CD4+ repertoires from patients and controls.

The specimen sequenced was CD45RA- memory CD4+ T cells from PBMCs. The cell subset or site label, as the study defines it: memory T cells sorted ex vivo from peripheral blood. The receptor comes from a human donor with narcolepsy. In this chain, TRBV18 is recombined with TRBJ2-7; the D gene is perhaps TRBD2, from 6 matching bases. The CDR3 has the sequence CASSTESGSYEQYF. The nucleotide sequence reads TGTGCCAGCTCAACAGAAAGCGGGTCCTACGAGCAGTACTTC.